The rows below give T cell receptor beta chains drawn from one sample of a study of identical twins. From the 5' RACE reads, TCRdb called clonotypes with MiXCR, one entry per CDR3 protein. The data contain approximately 1.8 million distinct CDR3 sequences, less than 35% of them seen just once; the ten biggest clones take up about 0.27%. Material: cord blood. These receptors came from a newborn girl in good health. CDR3s include the opening cysteine and the closing phenylalanine or tryptophan. A D gene is named only where the DNA matches it firmly. Part of the rows lack a size; the others show once, few, many or a class for expanded clones.

.	TRBV9	TRBJ2-7	.	CASSDPTGEQYF	TGTGCCAGCAGCGACCCCACGGGCGAGCAGTACTTC
many	TRBV28	TRBJ2-7	.	CASRQTGSQGIYEQYF	TGTGCCAGCAGGCAAACCGGAAGCCAGGGGATCTACGAGCAGTACTTC
.	TRBV27	TRBJ1-2	.	CASSFRYNYGYTF	TGTGCCAGCAGTTTCCGGTATAACTATGGCTACACCTTC
.	TRBV4-2	TRBJ2-2	.	CASSQVPGRLRGGTGELFF	TGTGCCAGCAGCCAAGTGCCCGGAAGATTACGGGGAGGCACCGGGGAGCTGTTTTTT
few	TRBV12-3/TRBV12-4	TRBJ2-5	TRBD1	CASSLEDRYPQETQYF	TGTGCCAGCAGTTTAGAGGACAGGTACCCTCAAGAGACCCAGTACTTC
.	TRBV21-1	TRBJ1-1	.	CASSGRQGPNTEAFF	TGTGCCAGCAGCGGACGACAGGGGCCGAACACTGAAGCTTTCTTT
.	TRBV10-2	TRBJ2-3	TRBD2	CASSESAVAGGSDTQYF	TGCGCCAGCAGTGAGTCGGCCGTAGCGGGAGGAAGTGATACGCAGTATTTT
few	TRBV5-1	TRBJ2-7	.	CASRPRTESSYEQYF	TGCGCCAGCAGACCACGGACTGAGAGCTCCTACGAGCAGTACTTC
many	TRBV28	TRBJ2-4	.	CASSRGERYAKNIQYF	TGTGCCAGCAGTCGAGGGGAACGATACGCCAAAAACATTCAGTACTTC
.	TRBV2	TRBJ1-5	.	CASSEEGGNQPQHF	TGTGCCAGCAGTGAAGAGGGGGGCAATCAGCCCCAGCATTTT
.	TRBV7-9	TRBJ1-6	.	CASSSGTFSSYNSPLHF	TGTGCCAGCAGCTCAGGGACTTTTAGCTCCTATAATTCACCCCTCCACTTT
.	TRBV27	TRBJ2-5	TRBD2	CASSRRPWSGRRGETQYF	TGTGCCAGCAGCCGACGGCCCTGGAGCGGGAGAAGAGGGGAGACCCAGTACTTC
once	TRBV3-1	TRBJ2-4	TRBD2	CASRPSGLNATNIQYF	TGTGCCAGCAGGCCTAGCGGGCTAAATGCCACCAACATTCAGTACTTC
.	TRBV29-1	TRBJ2-2	.	CSVEDAAVRGAAGELFF	TGCAGCGTTGAAGATGCCGCAGTGAGGGGGGCTGCCGGGGAGCTGTTTTTT
.	TRBV28	TRBJ2-6	.	CASSWGGANVLTF	TGTGCCAGCAGTTGGGGAGGGGCCAACGTCCTGACTTTC
.	TRBV21-1	TRBJ2-7	.	CASSKHDRVYEQYF	TGTGCCAGCAGCAAACACGACAGGGTCTACGAGCAGTACTTC
many	TRBV7-2	TRBJ1-1	.	CASSLTGRGTEAFF	TGTGCCAGCAGTCTTACCGGGCGCGGGACTGAAGCTTTCTTT
.	TRBV29-1	TRBJ2-7	TRBD2	CSVDGTSGYNEQYF	TGCAGCGTTGATGGCACTAGCGGATACAATGAGCAGTACTTC
.	TRBV7-9	TRBJ1-6	.	CASSLSGEGNSPLHF	TGTGCCAGCAGCTTATCAGGGGAAGGTAATTCACCCCTCCACTTT
.	TRBV6-5	TRBJ2-1	TRBD2	CASSSTGTSGRIYNEQFF	TGTGCCAGCAGTTCTACCGGGACTAGCGGGAGGATCTACAATGAGCAGTTCTTC
.	TRBV5-4	TRBJ2-7	TRBD2	CASSLAGGRGAYEQYF	TGTGCCAGCAGCTTGGCCGGCGGGAGAGGCGCCTACGAGCAGTACTTC
.	TRBV11-2	TRBJ2-4	TRBD2	CASSWTSGGYEQSF	TGTGCCAGCAGCTGGACTAGCGGGGGGTACGAGCAGTCCTTC
.	TRBV2	TRBJ2-7	.	CASSEAALALRYEQYF	TGTGCCAGCAGTGAAGCCGCTCTAGCGCTGCGCTACGAGCAGTACTTC
.	TRBV27	TRBJ1-1	TRBD1	CASSPSRTGLNTEAFF	TGTGCCAGCAGTCCGTCTCGGACAGGGTTGAACACTGAAGCTTTCTTT
.	TRBV2	TRBJ1-4	TRBD1	CASSERDRDEKLFF	TGTGCCAGCAGCGAGCGGGACAGGGATGAAAAACTGTTTTTT
.	TRBV7-2	TRBJ1-5	.	CASSLGALRDQPQHF	TGTGCCAGCAGCTTAGGGGCCCTGCGAGATCAGCCCCAGCATTTT
few	TRBV24-1	TRBJ2-7	.	CATSDPRGPNEEQYF	TGTGCCACCAGTGACCCCCGGGGGCCCAACGAAGAGCAGTACTTC
.	TRBV29-1	TRBJ1-2	.	CSVAQGNGYGCTF	.
.	TRBV20-1	TRBJ1-1	.	CSARDQPGLATEAFF	TGCAGTGCTAGAGATCAGCCAGGGTTGGCCACTGAAGCTTTCTTT
few	TRBV7-6	TRBJ2-5	.	CASSLFSLETQYF	TGTGCCAGCAGCTTATTTAGCCTAGAGACCCAGTACTTC
.	TRBV10-3	TRBJ2-3	.	CASGSWDTQYF	TGTGCCTCGGGTAGCTGGGATACGCAGTATTTT
.	TRBV5-1	TRBJ2-2	.	CASSLLARENTGELFF	TGCGCCAGCAGCTTATTGGCTAGGGAGAACACCGGGGAGCTGTTTTTT
few	TRBV11-2	TRBJ2-1	.	CASSPQEVTNEQFF	TGTGCCAGCAGCCCCCAGGAGGTGACGAATGAGCAGTTCTTC
many	TRBV9	TRBJ2-7	.	CASSVASGHYEQYF	TGTGCCAGCAGCGTTGCAAGCGGTCACTACGAGCAGTACTTC
.	TRBV12-3/TRBV12-4	TRBJ2-2	TRBD2	CASRRGLAGEVAGELFF	TGTGCCAGCAGACGTGGACTAGCGGGAGAAGTGGCCGGGGAGCTGTTTTTT
.	TRBV3-1	TRBJ1-1	TRBD1	CASSPLGQGARAFF	TGTGCCAGCAGCCCCCTCGGACAGGGGGCACGAGCTTTCTTT
.	TRBV7-8	TRBJ1-1	TRBD1	CASSAPGTGGGVWTEAFF	TGTGCCAGCAGCGCGCCCGGGACAGGGGGCGGTGTATGGACTGAAGCTTTCTTT
.	TRBV5-1	TRBJ1-2	.	CASSSQQGNGYTF	TGCGCCAGCAGCTCCCAACAGGGAAATGGCTACACCTTC
few	TRBV3-1	TRBJ1-1	TRBD1	CASSPWDSVTEAFF	TGTGCCAGCAGCCCTTGGGACAGTGTGACTGAAGCTTTCTTT
.	TRBV20-1	TRBJ2-1	.	CSARVRGASPSYNEQFF	TGCAGTGCTAGGGTTCGGGGGGCCTCGCCATCCTACAATGAGCAGTTCTTC
.	TRBV6-5	TRBJ2-1	.	CASKTIVMDNEQFF	TGTGCCAGCAAAACGATAGTCATGGACAATGAGCAGTTCTTC
few	TRBV20-1	TRBJ1-5	.	CSARAKGSLNAPQHF	TGCAGTGCTAGAGCAAAGGGATCCCTCAACGCGCCCCAGCATTTT
.	TRBV5-4	TRBJ2-7	TRBD2	CASSSGGPNYEQYF	TGTGCCAGCAGCTCGGGGGGGCCTAACTACGAGCAGTACTTC
.	TRBV3-1	TRBJ2-7	.	CASSLTWRTSYEQYF	TGTGCCAGCAGCTTGACGTGGAGGACGTCCTACGAGCAGTACTTC
few	TRBV7-8	TRBJ2-3	TRBD1	CASSLRTGRDTDTQYF	TGTGCCAGCAGCCTTAGGACAGGGCGCGACACAGATACGCAGTATTTT